This T cell receptor beta chain was profiled in a study of cytomegalovirus exposure and HLA in healthy donors. Overall study results and limits: Analysis performed later found around 15,000 TCR beta sequences associated with HLA alleles at 0.05 false discovery rate. The authors later found HLA-associated TCR beta chains more clonally expanded than equally common others.

On this clone: Its antigen remains unknown.

PCR employed 60 Vbeta and 13 Jbeta primers. Measured with immunoSEQ multiplex PCR; TCRdb has only the in-frame clones, and not every one. The repertoire has 150,000 or so clones, 60% to 85% of them found once; the top ten carry 4%. Trimming stripped 4 bases from V and 0 bases from J, with 17 bases between. This CDR3 comprises 18 residues. Germline V gives CDR1 SGHRS, CDR2 YFSETQ. The genes are TRBV5-1 and TRBJ2-6; D is perhaps TRBD2 (6 bases). This sequence was found in a middle-aged woman in good health and CMV-seronegative. Specimen: PBMCs. CDR3 DNA sequence: TGCGCCAGCAGCCCCGGGGGAGGCATTCACTCTGGGGCCAACGTCCTGACTTTC. This gives the protein CASSPGGGIHSGANVLTF.